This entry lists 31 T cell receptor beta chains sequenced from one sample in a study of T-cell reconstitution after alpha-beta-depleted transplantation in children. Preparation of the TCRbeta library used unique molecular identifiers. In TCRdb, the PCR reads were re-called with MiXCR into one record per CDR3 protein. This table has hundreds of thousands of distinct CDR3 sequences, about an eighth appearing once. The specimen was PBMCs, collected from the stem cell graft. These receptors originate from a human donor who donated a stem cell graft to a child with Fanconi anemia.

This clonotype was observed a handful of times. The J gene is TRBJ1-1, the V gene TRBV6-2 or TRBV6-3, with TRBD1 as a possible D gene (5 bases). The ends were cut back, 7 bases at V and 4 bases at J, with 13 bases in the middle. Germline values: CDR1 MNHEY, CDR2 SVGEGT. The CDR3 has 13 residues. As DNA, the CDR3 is TGTGCCAGCATCGGGGGGTTTGTCACTGAAGCTTTCTTT. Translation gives CASIGGFVTEAFF.

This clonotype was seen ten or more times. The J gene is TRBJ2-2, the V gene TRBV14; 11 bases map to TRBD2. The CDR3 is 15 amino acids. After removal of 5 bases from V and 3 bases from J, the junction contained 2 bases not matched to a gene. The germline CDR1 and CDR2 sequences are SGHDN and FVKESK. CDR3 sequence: CASSKLAGDTGELFF. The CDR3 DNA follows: TGTGCCAGCAGCAAACTAGCGGGGGACACCGGGGAGCTGTTTTTT.

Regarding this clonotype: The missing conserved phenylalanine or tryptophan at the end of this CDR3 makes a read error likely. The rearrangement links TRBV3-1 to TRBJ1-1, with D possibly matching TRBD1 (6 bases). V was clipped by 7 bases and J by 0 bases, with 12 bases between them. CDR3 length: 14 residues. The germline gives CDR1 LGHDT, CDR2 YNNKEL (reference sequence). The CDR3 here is CASTPGHLNTEAFI. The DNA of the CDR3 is TGTGCCAGCACTCCGGGACATCTGAACACTGAAGCTTTCATT.

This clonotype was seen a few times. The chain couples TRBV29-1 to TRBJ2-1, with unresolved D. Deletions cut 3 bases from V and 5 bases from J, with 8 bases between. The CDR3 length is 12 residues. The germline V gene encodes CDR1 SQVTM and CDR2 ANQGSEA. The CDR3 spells CSVDKTDNEQFF. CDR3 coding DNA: TGCAGCGTTGACAAGACTGACAATGAGCAGTTCTTC.

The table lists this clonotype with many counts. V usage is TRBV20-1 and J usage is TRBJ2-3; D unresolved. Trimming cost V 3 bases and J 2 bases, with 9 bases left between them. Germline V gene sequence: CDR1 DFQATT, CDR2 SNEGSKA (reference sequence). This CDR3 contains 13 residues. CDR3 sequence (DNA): TGCAGTGCTAGGGTGACGGTCACAGATACGCAGTATTTT. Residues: CSARVTVTDTQYF.

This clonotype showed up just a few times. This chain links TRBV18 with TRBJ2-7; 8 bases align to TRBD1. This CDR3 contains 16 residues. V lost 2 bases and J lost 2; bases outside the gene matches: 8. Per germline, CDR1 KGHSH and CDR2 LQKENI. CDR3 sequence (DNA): TGTGCCAGCTCACCAACGTCAGGACAGGGTACCTACGAGCAGTACTTC. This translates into CASSPTSGQGTYEQYF.

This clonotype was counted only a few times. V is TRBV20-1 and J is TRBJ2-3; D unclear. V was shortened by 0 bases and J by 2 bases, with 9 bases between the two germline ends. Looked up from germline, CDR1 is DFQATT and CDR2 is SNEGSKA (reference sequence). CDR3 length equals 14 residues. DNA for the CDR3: TGCAGTGCTAGAGATCTCGGATACACAGATACGCAGTATTTT. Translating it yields CSARDLGYTDTQYF.

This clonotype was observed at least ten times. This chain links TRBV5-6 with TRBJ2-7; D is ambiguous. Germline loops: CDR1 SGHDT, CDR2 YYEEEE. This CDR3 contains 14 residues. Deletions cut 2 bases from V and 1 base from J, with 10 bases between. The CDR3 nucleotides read TGTGCCAGCAGCTTACCCCATGAGTCCTACGAGCAGTACTTC. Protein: CASSLPHESYEQYF.

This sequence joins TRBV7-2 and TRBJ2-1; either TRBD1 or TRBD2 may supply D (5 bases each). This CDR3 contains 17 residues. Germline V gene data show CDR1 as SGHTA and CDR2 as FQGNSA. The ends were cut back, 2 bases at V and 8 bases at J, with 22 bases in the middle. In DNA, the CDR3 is TGTGCCAGCAGCTTAAGCGTTCGGGGCCTCAGTGCGGATGAGCAGTTCTTC. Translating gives CASSLSVRGLSADEQFF.

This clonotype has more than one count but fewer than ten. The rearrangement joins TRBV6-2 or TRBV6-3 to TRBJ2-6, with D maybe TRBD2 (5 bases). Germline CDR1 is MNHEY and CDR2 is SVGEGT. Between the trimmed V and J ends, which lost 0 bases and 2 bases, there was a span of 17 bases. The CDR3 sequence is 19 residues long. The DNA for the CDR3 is TGTGCCAGCAGTTACTCCCAACGGACTGACTTACCTGGGGCCAACGTCCTGACTTTC. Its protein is CASSYSQRTDLPGANVLTF.

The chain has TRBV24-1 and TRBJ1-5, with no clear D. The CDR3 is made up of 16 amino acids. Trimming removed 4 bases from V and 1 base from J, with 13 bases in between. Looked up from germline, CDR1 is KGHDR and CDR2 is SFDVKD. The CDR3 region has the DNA TGTGCCACCAGTGACCACTCACGGAGCAGCAATCAGCCCCAGCATTTT. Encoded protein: CATSDHSRSSNQPQHF.

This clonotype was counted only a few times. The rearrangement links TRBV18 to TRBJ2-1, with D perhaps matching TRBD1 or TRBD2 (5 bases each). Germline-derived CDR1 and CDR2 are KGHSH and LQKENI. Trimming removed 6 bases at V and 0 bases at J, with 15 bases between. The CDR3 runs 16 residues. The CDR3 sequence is CASSGVPALSYNEQFF. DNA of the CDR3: TGTGCCAGCTCGGGGGTGCCAGCCCTCTCCTACAATGAGCAGTTCTTC.

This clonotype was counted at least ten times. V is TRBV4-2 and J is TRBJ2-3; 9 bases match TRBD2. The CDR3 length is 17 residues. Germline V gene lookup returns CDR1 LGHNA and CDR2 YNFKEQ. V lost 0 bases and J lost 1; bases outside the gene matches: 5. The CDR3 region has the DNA TGTGCCAGCAGCCAAGATACGGCTAGCGGGGGCACAGATACGCAGTATTTT. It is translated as CASSQDTASGGTDTQYF.

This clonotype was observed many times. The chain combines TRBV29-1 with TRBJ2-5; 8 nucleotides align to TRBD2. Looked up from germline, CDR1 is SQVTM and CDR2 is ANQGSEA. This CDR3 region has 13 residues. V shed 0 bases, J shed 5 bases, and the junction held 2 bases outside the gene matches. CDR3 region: CSVEEASGETQYF. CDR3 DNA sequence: TGCAGCGTTGAAGAGGCTAGCGGGGAGACCCAGTACTTC.

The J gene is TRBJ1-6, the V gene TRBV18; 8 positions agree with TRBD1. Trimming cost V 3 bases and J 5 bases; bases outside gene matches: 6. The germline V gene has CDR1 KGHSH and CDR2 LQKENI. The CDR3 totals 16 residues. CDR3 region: CASSPLQGGDNSPLHF. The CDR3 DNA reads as TGTGCCAGCTCACCCCTACAGGGGGGCGATAATTCACCCCTCCACTTT.

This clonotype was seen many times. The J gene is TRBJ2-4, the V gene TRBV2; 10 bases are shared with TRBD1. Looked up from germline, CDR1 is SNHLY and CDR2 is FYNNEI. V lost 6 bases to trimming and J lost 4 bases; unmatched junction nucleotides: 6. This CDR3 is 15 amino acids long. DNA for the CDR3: TGTGCCAGCAGCGGGCGACAGGGGGCGAAAAACATTCAGTACTTC. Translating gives CASSGRQGAKNIQYF.

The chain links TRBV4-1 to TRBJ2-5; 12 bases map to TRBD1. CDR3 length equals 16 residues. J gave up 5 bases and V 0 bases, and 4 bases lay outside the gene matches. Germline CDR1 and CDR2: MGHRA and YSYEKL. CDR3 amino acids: CASSQDGTGGAETQYF. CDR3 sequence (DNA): TGCGCCAGCAGCCAAGACGGGACAGGGGGCGCGGAGACCCAGTACTTC.

The CDR3: CSASFWSDTQYF. CDR3 DNA: TGCAGTGCTAGTTTCTGGTCCGATACGCAGTATTTT. The chain employs TRBV20-1 and TRBJ2-3; unclear D gene. The germline V gene has CDR1 DFQATT and CDR2 SNEGSKA (reference sequence). This CDR3 has 12 residues. V gave up 3 bases and J gave up 6 bases, with 10 bases separating them.

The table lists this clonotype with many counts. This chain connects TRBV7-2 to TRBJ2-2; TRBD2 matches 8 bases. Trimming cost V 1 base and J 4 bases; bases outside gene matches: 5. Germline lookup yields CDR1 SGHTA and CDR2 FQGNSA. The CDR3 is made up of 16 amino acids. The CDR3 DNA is TGTGCCAGCAGCTTAGGCGGGGGGTGGACCACCGGGGAGCTGTTTTTT. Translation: CASSLGGGWTTGELFF.

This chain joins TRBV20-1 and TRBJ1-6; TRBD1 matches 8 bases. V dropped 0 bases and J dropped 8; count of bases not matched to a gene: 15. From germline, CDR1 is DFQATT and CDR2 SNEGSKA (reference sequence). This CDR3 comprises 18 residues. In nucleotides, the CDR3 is TGCAGTGCTAGAGATCCCTCAGCCCCGACAGGGGAGGATTCACCCCTCCACTTT. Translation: CSARDPSAPTGEDSPLHF.

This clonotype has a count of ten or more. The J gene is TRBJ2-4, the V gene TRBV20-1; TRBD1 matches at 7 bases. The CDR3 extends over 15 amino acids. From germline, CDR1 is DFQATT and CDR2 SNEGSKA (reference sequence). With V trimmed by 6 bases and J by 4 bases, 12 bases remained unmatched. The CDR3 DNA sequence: TGCAGTGCGATTTACGGGACAGAACTTAAAAACATTCAGTACTTC. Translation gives CSAIYGTELKNIQYF.

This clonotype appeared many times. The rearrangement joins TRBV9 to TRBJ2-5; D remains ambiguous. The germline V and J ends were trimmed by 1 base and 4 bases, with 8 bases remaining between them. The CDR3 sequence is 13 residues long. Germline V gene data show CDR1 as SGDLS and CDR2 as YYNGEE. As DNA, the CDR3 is TGTGCCAGCAGCGTAAACCCGGGAGAGACCCAGTACTTC. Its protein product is CASSVNPGETQYF.

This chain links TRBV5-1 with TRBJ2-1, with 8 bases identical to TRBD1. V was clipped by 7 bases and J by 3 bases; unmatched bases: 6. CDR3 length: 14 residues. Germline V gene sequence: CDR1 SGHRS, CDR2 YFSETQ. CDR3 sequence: CASAETGVYNEQFF. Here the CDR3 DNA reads TGCGCCAGCGCAGAGACAGGGGTCTACAATGAGCAGTTCTTC. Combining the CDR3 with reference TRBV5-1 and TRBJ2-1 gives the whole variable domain KAGVTQTPRYLIKTRGQQVTLSCSPISGHRSVSWYQQTPGQGLQFLFEYFSETQRNKGNFPGRFSGRQFSNSRSEMNVSTLELGDSALYLCASAETGVYNEQFFGPGTRLTVL.

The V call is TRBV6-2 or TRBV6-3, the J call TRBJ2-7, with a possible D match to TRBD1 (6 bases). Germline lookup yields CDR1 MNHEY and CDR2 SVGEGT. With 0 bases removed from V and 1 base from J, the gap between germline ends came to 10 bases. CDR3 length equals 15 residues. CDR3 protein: CASSYSPTGSYEQYF. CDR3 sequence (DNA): TGTGCCAGCAGTTACTCACCCACAGGGTCCTACGAGCAGTACTTC.

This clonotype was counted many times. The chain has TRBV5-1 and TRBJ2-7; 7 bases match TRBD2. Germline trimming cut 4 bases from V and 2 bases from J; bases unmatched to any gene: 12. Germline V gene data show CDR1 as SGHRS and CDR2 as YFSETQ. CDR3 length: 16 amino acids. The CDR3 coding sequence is TGCGCCAGCAGCCCTCCGGGGCTAGCGGCAACCTACGAGCAGTACTTC. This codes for CASSPPGLAATYEQYF.

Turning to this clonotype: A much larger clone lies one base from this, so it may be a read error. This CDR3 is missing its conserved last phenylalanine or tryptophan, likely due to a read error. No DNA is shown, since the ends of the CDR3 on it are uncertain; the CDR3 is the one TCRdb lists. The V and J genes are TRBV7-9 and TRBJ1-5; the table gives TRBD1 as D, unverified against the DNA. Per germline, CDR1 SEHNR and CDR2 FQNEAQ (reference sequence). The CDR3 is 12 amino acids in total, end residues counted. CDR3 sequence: CASSDTGFRKHL.

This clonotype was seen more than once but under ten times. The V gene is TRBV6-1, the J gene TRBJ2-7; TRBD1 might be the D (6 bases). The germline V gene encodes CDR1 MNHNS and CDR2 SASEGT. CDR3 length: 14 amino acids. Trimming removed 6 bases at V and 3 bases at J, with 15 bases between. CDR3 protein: CASSFGTSYYEQYF. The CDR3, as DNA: TGTGCCAGCAGCTTCGGGACATCTTACTACGAGCAGTACTTC.

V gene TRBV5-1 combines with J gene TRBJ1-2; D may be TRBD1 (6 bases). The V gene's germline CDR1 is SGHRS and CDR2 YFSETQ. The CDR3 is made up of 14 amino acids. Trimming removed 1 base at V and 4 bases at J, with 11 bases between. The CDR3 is CASSLTGPSYGYTF. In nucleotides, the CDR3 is TGCGCCAGCAGCTTGACAGGGCCCTCCTATGGCTACACCTTC.

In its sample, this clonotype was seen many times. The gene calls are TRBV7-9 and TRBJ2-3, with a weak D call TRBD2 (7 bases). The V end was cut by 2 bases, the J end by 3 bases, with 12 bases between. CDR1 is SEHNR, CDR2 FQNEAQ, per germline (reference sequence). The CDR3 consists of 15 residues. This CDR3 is CASSLWGGTTDTQYF. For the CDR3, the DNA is TGTGCCAGCAGCTTATGGGGGGGCACAACAGATACGCAGTATTTT.

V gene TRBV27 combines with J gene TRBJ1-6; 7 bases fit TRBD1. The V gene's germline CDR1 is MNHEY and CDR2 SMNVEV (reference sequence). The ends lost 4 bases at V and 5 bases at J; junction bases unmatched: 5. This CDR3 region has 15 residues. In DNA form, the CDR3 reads TGTGCCAGCAGTTGGGGACAGCCCCATAATTCACCCCTCCACTTT. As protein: CASSWGQPHNSPLHF.

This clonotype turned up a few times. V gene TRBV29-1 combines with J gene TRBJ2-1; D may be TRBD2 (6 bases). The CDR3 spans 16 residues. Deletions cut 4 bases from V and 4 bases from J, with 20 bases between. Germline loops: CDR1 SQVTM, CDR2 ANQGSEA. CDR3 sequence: CSVGGGAVGGYNEQFF. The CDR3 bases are TGCAGCGTTGGCGGCGGGGCGGTGGGGGGATACAATGAGCAGTTCTTC.